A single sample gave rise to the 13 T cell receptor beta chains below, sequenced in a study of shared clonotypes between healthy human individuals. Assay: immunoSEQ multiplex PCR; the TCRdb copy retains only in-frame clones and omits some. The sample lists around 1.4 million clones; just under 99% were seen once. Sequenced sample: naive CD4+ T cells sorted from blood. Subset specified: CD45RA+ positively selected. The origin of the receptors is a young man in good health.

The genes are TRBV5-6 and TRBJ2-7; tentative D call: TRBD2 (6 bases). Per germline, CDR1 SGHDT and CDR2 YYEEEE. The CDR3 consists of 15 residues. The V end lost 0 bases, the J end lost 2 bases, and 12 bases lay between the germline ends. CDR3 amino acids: CASSLVGTGAYEQYF. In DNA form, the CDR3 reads TGTGCCAGCAGCTTGGTGGGGACGGGAGCCTACGAGCAGTACTTC.

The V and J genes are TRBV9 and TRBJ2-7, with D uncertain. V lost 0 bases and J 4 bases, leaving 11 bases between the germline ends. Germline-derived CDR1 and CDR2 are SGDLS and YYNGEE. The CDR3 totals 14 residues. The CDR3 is CASSVGSAGYEQYF. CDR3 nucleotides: TGTGCCAGCAGCGTAGGCAGCGCAGGTTACGAGCAGTACTTC.

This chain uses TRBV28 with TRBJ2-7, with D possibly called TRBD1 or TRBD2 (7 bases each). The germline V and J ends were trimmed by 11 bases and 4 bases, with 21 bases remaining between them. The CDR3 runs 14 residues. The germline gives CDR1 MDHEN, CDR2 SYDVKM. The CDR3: CASIGGTVNYEQYF. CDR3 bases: TGTGCCTCCATCGGGGGGACAGTAAATTACGAGCAGTACTTC. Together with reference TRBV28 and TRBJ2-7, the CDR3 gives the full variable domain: DVKVTQSSRYLVKRTGEKVFLECVQDMDHENMFWYRQDPGLGLRLIYFSYDVKMKEKGDIPEGYSVSREKKERFSLILESASTNQTSMYLCASIGGTVNYEQYFGPGTRLTVT.

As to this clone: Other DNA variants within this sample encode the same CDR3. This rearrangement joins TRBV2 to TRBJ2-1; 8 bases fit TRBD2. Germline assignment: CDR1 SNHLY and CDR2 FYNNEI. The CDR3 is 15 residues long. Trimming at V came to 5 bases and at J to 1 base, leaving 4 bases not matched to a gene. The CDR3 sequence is CASSTSGSSYNEQFF. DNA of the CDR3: TGTGCCAGCAGTACGAGCGGGAGTTCCTACAATGAGCAGTTCTTC.

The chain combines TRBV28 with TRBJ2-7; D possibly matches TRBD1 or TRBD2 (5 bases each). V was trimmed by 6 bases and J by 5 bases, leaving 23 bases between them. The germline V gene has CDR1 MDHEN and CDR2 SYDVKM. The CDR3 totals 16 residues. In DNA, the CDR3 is TGTGCCAGCAGCCCTTCGGGGCGGCATGCCTGGAACGAGCAGTACTTC. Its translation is CASSPSGRHAWNEQYF.

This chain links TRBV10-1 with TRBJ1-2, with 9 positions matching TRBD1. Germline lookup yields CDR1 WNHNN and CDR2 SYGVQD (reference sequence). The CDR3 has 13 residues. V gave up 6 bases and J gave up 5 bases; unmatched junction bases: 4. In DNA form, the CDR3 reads TGCGCCAGCAGCTTCGGACAGGGGTATGGCTACACCTTC. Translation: CASSFGQGYGYTF.

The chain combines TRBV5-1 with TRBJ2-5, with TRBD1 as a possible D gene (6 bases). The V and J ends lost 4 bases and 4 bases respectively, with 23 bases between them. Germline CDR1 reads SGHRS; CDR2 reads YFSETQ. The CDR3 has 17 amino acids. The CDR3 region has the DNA TGCGCCAGCAGCCGAAGCTCTTCCGGACAGTTTGGAGAGACCCAGTACTTC. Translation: CASSRSSSGQFGETQYF.

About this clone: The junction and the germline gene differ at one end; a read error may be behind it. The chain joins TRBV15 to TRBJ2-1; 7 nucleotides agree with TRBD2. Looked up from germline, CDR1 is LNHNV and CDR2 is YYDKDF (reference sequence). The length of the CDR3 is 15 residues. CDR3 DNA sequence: TGTGCCATCAGCCCGGGCGGGAGTATCTACAATGAGCAGTTCTTC. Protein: CAISPGGSIYNEQFF.

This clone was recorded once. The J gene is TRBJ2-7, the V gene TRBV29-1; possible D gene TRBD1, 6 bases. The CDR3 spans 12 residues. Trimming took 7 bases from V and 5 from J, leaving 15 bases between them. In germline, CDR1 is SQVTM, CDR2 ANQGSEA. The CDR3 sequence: CSGAQGANEQYF. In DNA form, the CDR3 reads TGCAGCGGCGCACAGGGTGCCAACGAGCAGTACTTC.

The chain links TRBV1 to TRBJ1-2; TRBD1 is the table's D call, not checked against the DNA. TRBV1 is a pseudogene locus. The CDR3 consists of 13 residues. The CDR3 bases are TGCACCAGCAGCCAAAGGGACAGGGACGGCTACACCTTC. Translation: CTSSQRDRDGYTF.

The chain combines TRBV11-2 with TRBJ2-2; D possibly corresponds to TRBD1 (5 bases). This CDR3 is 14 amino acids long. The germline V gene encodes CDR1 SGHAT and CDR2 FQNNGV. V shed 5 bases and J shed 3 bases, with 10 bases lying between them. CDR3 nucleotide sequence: TGTGCCAGCAGCGCGACGACAGACACCGGGGAGCTGTTTTTT. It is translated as CASSATTDTGELFF. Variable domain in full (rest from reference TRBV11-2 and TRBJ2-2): EAGVAQSPRYKIIEKRQSVAFWCNPISGHATLYWYQQILGQGPKLLIQFQNNGVVDDSQLPKDRFSAERLKGVDSTLKIQPAKLEDSAVYLCASSATTDTGELFFGEGSRLTVL.

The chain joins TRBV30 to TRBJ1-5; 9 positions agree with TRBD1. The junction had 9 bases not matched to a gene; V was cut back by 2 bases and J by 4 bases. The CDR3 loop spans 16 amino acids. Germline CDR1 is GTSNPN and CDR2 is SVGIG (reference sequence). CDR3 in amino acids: CAWSPLLGQGNQPQHF. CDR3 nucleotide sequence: TGTGCCTGGAGTCCCCTCCTCGGACAGGGGAATCAGCCCCAGCATTTT.

The CDR3 region is CASSFPQGEAFF. The CDR3 DNA reads TGTGCCAGCAGCTTCCCCCAGGGAGAAGCTTTCTTT. The gene calls are TRBV7-6 and TRBJ1-1, with a weak D call TRBD1 (5 bases). Trimming shortened V by 3 bases and J by 8 bases, and 10 bases separated the two germline ends. This CDR3 region has 12 residues. The V gene's germline CDR1 is SGHVS and CDR2 FNYEAQ.